One and the same sample provided the 23 T cell receptor beta chains below, sequenced in a study of blood T cells in healthy people across ages (dated by TCRdb to about 2015). The library was built by means of 5' RACE. Sequencing took place on an Illumina HiSeq 2500. The second PCR ran for roughly 7 to 12 cycles and used a J-beta primer mix along with a sample-barcoded 5' primer. The public reads were run again by TCRdb, first through fastp at Q25 and then through MiXCR, and only productive beta chains were kept. Identical CDR3 proteins give one entry, which carries the most common genes and DNA. This sample has more than 800,000 distinct CDR3 sequences in its table, and 35% to 55% of those were observed once. The leading ten clones occupy approximately 19% of the sample. The sequenced sample was blood. All receptors come from a woman in her sixties or seventies in good health.

This clonotype was observed a handful of times. The chain couples TRBV20-1 to TRBJ2-3, with TRBD1 identical over 8 bases. V gave up 2 bases and J gave up 6 bases; unmatched junction bases: 10. Per germline, CDR1 DFQATT and CDR2 SNEGSKA (reference sequence). This CDR3 region has 15 residues. CDR3: CSARLSGGSLDTQYF. CDR3 nucleotides: TGCAGTGCTAGATTATCAGGGGGCAGTTTGGATACGCAGTATTTT.

In this sample, this clonotype turned up once. The chain combines TRBV7-9 with TRBJ2-3; D gene ambiguous. Looked up from germline, CDR1 is SEHNR and CDR2 is FQNEAQ (reference sequence). Trimming left V 1 base short and J 0 bases short, with 11 bases between. The CDR3 is 16 amino acids. CDR3 nucleotide sequence: TGTGCCAGCAGCTTAGGTTCAGATATTAGCACAGATACGCAGTATTTT. Translating it yields CASSLGSDISTDTQYF.

The chain carries TRBV20-1 and TRBJ2-3; D gene unclear. The germline V and J ends were trimmed by 1 base and 1 base, with 6 bases remaining between them. CDR3 length equals 13 residues. Germline V lookup: CDR1 DFQATT, CDR2 SNEGSKA (reference sequence). CDR3 amino acids: CSARGLRTDTQYF. DNA of the CDR3: TGCAGTGCTAGAGGTCTTCGCACAGATACGCAGTATTTT.

This chain joins TRBV12-3 or TRBV12-4 and TRBJ2-5, with 11 bases matching TRBD1. Trimming took 5 bases from V and 5 from J; bases not matched to a gene: 10. CDR3 size: 16 residues. CDR3 protein: CASSDPGQGARETQYF. The CDR3 coding sequence is TGTGCCAGCAGTGACCCCGGACAGGGGGCGAGGGAGACCCAGTACTTC.

J is TRBJ2-5 and V is TRBV2; TRBD1 is a possible D gene (6 bases). CDR3 length equals 12 residues. Trimming took off 7 bases at V and 3 bases at J, with 9 bases between the two ends. Germline V CDR1 and CDR2: SNHLY, FYNNEI. DNA of the CDR3: TGTGCCAGCAAGGACAGAAAAGAGACCCAGTACTTC. Its translation is CASKDRKETQYF.

This clonotype was seen many times. The V call is TRBV7-9, the J call TRBJ1-2; D not certain. This CDR3 has 12 residues. The V gene lost 8 bases and the J gene lost 7 bases, with 14 bases spanning the gap. Germline lookup yields CDR1 SEHNR and CDR2 FQNEAQ (reference sequence). The CDR3 loop reads CASGELGSGYTF. CDR3 bases: TGTGCCAGCGGCGAGCTGGGGTCTGGCTACACCTTC.

In nucleotides, the CDR3 is TGTGCCAGTAGTGGCCTACTACAAGAGACCCAGTACTTC. Translated: CASSGLLQETQYF. The chain couples TRBV19 to TRBJ2-5; no definite D call. V was shortened by 5 bases and J by 2 bases, with 9 bases between the two germline ends. The CDR3 covers 13 residues. CDR1 and CDR2 from the germline V gene are LNHDA and SQIVND (reference sequence).

This clonotype was seen a few times. This chain uses TRBV12-3 or TRBV12-4 with TRBJ2-7; D tentatively fits TRBD1 or TRBD2 (5 bases each). Trimming left V 2 bases short and J 12 bases short, with 20 bases between. CDR3 length equals 14 residues. CDR3: CASSLRPAGGLAYF. CDR3 sequence (DNA): TGTGCCAGCAGTTTACGACCCGCTGGGGGATTGGCGTACTTC.

This rearrangement joins TRBV7-6 to TRBJ1-3; TRBD1 matches 7 bases. CDR1 is SGHVS and CDR2 is FNYEAQ in the germline V gene. This CDR3 has 17 residues. The J segment lost 0 bases and the V segment lost 5 bases, leaving 10 bases of the junction unmatched. The DNA for the CDR3 is TGTGCCAGCAGCCGGGGACAGATTTCCGTCTCTGGAAACACCATATATTTT. Translation: CASSRGQISVSGNTIYF.

V gene TRBV29-1 combines with J gene TRBJ2-1; no firm D call. In germline, CDR1 is SQVTM, CDR2 ANQGSEA. V was pared by 1 base and J by 8 bases, with 15 bases between. The CDR3 contains 14 residues. The CDR3: CSVEAPPVEYEQFF. The CDR3 coding sequence is TGCAGCGTTGAAGCACCGCCGGTAGAATATGAGCAGTTCTTC.

The chain recombines TRBV20-1 with TRBJ2-1, with 11 bases that match TRBD2. The germline gives CDR1 DFQATT, CDR2 SNEGSKA (reference sequence). Trimming removed 5 bases from V and 3 bases from J; junction bases left unmatched: 3. This CDR3 has 14 amino acids. The CDR3 here is CSALAGGNYNEQFF. The CDR3 nucleotides read TGCAGTGCTCTAGCGGGGGGCAACTACAATGAGCAGTTCTTC.

The V and J genes are TRBV20-1 and TRBJ2-5; D gene unclear. This CDR3 spans 12 amino acids. V lost 6 bases to trimming and J lost 4 bases, with 12 bases between them. Germline-derived CDR1 and CDR2 are DFQATT and SNEGSKA (reference sequence). The CDR3 region has the DNA TGCAGTGCCACCCCGACGGCAGAGACCCAGTACTTC. Amino acids: CSATPTAETQYF.

This sequence joins TRBV6-5 and TRBJ1-1; no reliable D call. The V end was cut by 8 bases, the J end by 3 bases, with 16 bases between. This CDR3 is built from 14 residues. Germline V gene lookup returns CDR1 MNHEY and CDR2 SVGAGI. CDR3 DNA: TGTGCCAGCTGCCTAACCCAACCGGACACTGAAGCTTTCTTT. This translates into CASCLTQPDTEAFF.

This clonotype turned up a few times. The chain employs TRBV27 and TRBJ1-2, with 7 bases lining up with TRBD1. This CDR3 is built from 15 residues. CDR1 is MNHEY and CDR2 is SMNVEV in the germline V gene (reference sequence). J gave up 5 bases and V 5 bases, and 11 bases lay outside the gene matches. CDR3 in DNA: TGTGCCAGCAGTCCAACCCCGGGACAGTTATATGGCTACACCTTC. It translates to CASSPTPGQLYGYTF.

This clonotype was counted a few times. J is TRBJ2-1 and V is TRBV27; D is undetermined. The germline V and J ends were trimmed by 7 bases and 9 bases, with 19 bases remaining between them. The V gene's germline CDR1 is MNHEY and CDR2 SMNVEV (reference sequence). This CDR3 contains 14 residues. The CDR3 sequence: CASMSVAGKTEQFF. CDR3 nucleotide sequence: TGTGCCAGCATGTCTGTAGCAGGAAAAACTGAGCAGTTCTTC.

The chain couples TRBV3-1 to TRBJ2-3, with D perhaps assigned TRBD1 or TRBD2 (6 bases each). CDR1 and CDR2 from the germline V gene are LGHDT and YNNKEL (reference sequence). The germline V and J ends were trimmed by 0 bases and 3 bases, with 10 bases remaining between them. The CDR3 is 15 amino acids. The CDR3 coding sequence is TGTGCCAGCAGCCAAGAAGGGGGGCAAACAGATACGCAGTATTTT. Its protein product is CASSQEGGQTDTQYF.

This clonotype showed up just a few times. The chain carries TRBV14 and TRBJ2-1; a possible D gene is TRBD1 (7 bases). This CDR3 is 15 amino acids long. Germline V gene sequence: CDR1 SGHDN, CDR2 FVKESK. V lost 4 bases and J 1 base, leaving 11 bases between the germline ends. This CDR3 is CASSLTGRSYNEQFF. The CDR3 region has the DNA TGTGCCAGCAGCCTGACAGGGAGGTCCTACAATGAGCAGTTCTTC.

This clonotype turned up a few times. The chain has TRBV29-1 and TRBJ2-3; the match to TRBD2 covers 7 bases. The CDR3 is made up of 14 amino acids. CDR1 is SQVTM, CDR2 ANQGSEA, per germline. After removal of 3 bases from V and 1 base from J, the junction contained 4 bases not matched to a gene. The chain's CDR3 is CSVDGGSGTDTQYF. Here the CDR3 DNA reads TGCAGCGTTGACGGCGGGAGTGGCACAGATACGCAGTATTTT.

The chain recombines TRBV9 with TRBJ1-1, with D possibly matching TRBD1 (5 bases). The CDR3 loop spans 15 amino acids. CDR1 SGDLS and CDR2 YYNGEE come from the germline V gene. Trimming pared 0 bases from V and 2 bases from J, leaving 11 bases between. The DNA for the CDR3 is TGTGCCAGCAGCGTAGATGTGACAGCCAACACTGAAGCTTTCTTT. Its translation is CASSVDVTANTEAFF.

This chain links TRBV6-4 with TRBJ2-3, with 9 bases identical to TRBD2. Germline assignment: CDR1 MRHNA and CDR2 SNTAGT. The V and J ends lost 2 bases and 1 base, in that order; junction bases with no gene match: 4. This CDR3 is built from 16 residues. The CDR3 coding sequence is TGTGCCAGCAGTGACACCTGGACTAGCGGCACAGATACGCAGTATTTT. Its protein is CASSDTWTSGTDTQYF.

This clonotype was recorded a few times. The CDR3 DNA is TGTGCCAGCAGCGGAGGGGAGGGGGAGCAGTTCTTC. Protein: CASSGGEGEQFF. This chain links TRBV7-9 with TRBJ2-1; 7 nucleotides agree with TRBD2. There are 12 residues in the CDR3. The germline V gene has CDR1 SEHNR and CDR2 FQNEAQ (reference sequence). With 5 bases clipped from V and 10 bases from J, the junction kept 5 bases outside the gene matches.

This clonotype came up many times. The chain joins TRBV29-1 to TRBJ2-3; D unresolved. From germline, CDR1 is SQVTM and CDR2 ANQGSEA. The CDR3 has 14 amino acids. V shed 4 bases and J shed 0 bases, with 11 bases lying between them. The CDR3 DNA reads as TGCAGCGTTGTTTCCCTTTCTAGCACAGATACGCAGTATTTT. It specifies CSVVSLSSTDTQYF.

V gene TRBV5-5 combines with J gene TRBJ1-2; perhaps TRBD1 as D (5 bases). Germline-derived CDR1 and CDR2 are SGHKS and YYEKEE (reference sequence). Trimming took 1 base from V and 4 from J, leaving 8 bases between them. The CDR3 length is 13 residues. The CDR3 DNA reads TGTGCCAGCAGCTTGAACAGGACCTATGGCTACACCTTC. The encoded protein is CASSLNRTYGYTF.